This T cell receptor (beta chain) is from a study of CD8+ T cells in alopecia areata. Sequencing relied on a cDNA template that was reverse transcribed from extracted RNA. TCRdb's copy holds only in-frame clones and misses some; the assay was immunoSEQ multiplex PCR. The table has approximately 190,000 clones, about 62% seen once. Germline values: CDR1 MDHEN, CDR2 SYDVKM. The V end lost 6 bases, the J end lost 6 bases, and 12 bases lay between the germline ends. This CDR3 is built from 12 residues. Treatment specified: oral pan-JAK inhibitor, 5-10 mg twice daily. The sequence was collected from a human donor with alopecia areata. The chain has TRBV28 and TRBJ2-7; D unclear. The material sequenced was CD4+ T cells sorted from blood, taken at week 24, from a patient treated with tofacitinib. CDR3 amino acids: CASSPYIREQYF. CDR3 nucleotide sequence: TGTGCCAGCAGCCCCTATATTCGCGAGCAGTACTTC.